This TCR beta chain emerged from a study of T cell repertoires in cytomegalovirus infection. About the study: Both CMV infection and a matching HLA type were indicated by public TCR beta signatures.

Concerning this clonotype: Its matching antigen is unknown.

This CDR3 is 13 amino acids long. In germline, CDR1 is SNHLY, CDR2 FYNNEI. V shed 11 bases, J shed 6 bases, and the junction held 9 bases outside the gene matches. The study, taken as a whole, reports: The cumulative frequency of public TCR beta families distinguished individuals who carried CMV together with the relevant HLA.

A single record per CDR3 protein comes from TCRdb applying MiXCR to the reads. In the table there are about 920,000 distinct CDR3 sequences, less than 35% of which are singletons. This sequence was found in a human donor in good health (CMV status not recorded). Some clones in this sample may be carry-over from other donors' samples. The sequenced sample was cultured CD8+ T cells from PBMCs, obtained from culture after CMV antigen stimulation. The V gene is TRBV2, the J gene TRBJ2-1; 8 bases fit TRBD1. The CDR3 region is CAAWGDRGNEQFF. DNA of the CDR3: TGTGCCGCCTGGGGCGACAGGGGCAATGAGCAGTTCTTC.